These 14 T cell receptor beta chains were sequenced from one sample in a study of shared clonotypes between healthy human individuals. Libraries were prepared by immunoSEQ multiplex PCR; TCRdb keeps only in-frame clonotypes and omits some of them. The data show some 2,000,000 clones, approximately 96% seen once. Sequencing was done on a sample of naive CD4+ T cells sorted from blood. Subset defined: CD45RA+ positively selected. These TCRs come from a man between 18 and 35 years old in good health.

The genes are TRBV6-1 and TRBJ1-1, with 7 nucleotides matching TRBD1. The CDR3 runs to 15 residues. Germline CDR1 and CDR2: MNHNS and SASEGT. V lost 4 bases and J lost 4; bases outside the gene matches: 9. The CDR3 loop reads CASSALQGPGTEAFF. For the CDR3, the DNA is TGTGCCAGCAGTGCCCTACAGGGGCCAGGCACTGAAGCTTTCTTT.

The rearrangement joins TRBV5-6 to TRBJ2-7; D gene unclear. The CDR3 length is 14 residues. CDR1 SGHDT and CDR2 YYEEEE come from the germline V gene. Trimming pared 1 base from V and 1 base from J, leaving 9 bases between. As DNA, the CDR3 is TGTGCCAGCAGCTTGCTTGACTTATCCTACGAGCAGTACTTC. It codes for CASSLLDLSYEQYF. The full variable domain, with the rest looked up from reference TRBV5-6 and TRBJ2-7, is DAGVTQSPTHLIKTRGQQVTLRCSPKSGHDTVSWYQQALGQGPQFIFQYYEEEERQRGNFPDRFSGHQFPNYSSELNVNALLLGDSALYLCASSLLDLSYEQYFGPGTRLTVT.

This chain uses TRBV10-2 with TRBJ2-1, with 13 bases matching TRBD2. V lost 6 bases and J lost 2; bases outside the gene matches: 1. The length of the CDR3 is 15 residues. Germline V CDR1 and CDR2: WSHSY, SAAADI. In nucleotides, the CDR3 is TGCGCCAGCAGAACTAGCGGGGGGGCCTACAATGAGCAGTTCTTC. Translating gives CASRTSGGAYNEQFF.

The V and J genes are TRBV6-1 and TRBJ1-5; no definite D call. The CDR3 runs 13 residues. V lost 3 bases, J lost 5 bases, and 8 bases lay in between. Germline V lookup: CDR1 MNHNS, CDR2 SASEGT. DNA of the CDR3: TGTGCCAGCAGTGATTGGTCCGATCAGCCCCAGCATTTT. Protein: CASSDWSDQPQHF.

The rearrangement links TRBV11-2 to TRBJ1-1, with D unresolved. Trimming shortened V by 0 bases and J by 10 bases, and 12 bases separated the two germline ends. Germline values: CDR1 SGHAT, CDR2 FQNNGV. This CDR3 has 13 residues. The CDR3 DNA reads as TGTGCCAGCAGCTTAGATCTGGAGGTTTCAGCTTTCTTT. It specifies CASSLDLEVSAFF.

This chain uses TRBV9 with TRBJ1-1, with 7 nucleotides matching TRBD1. Germline V lookup: CDR1 SGDLS, CDR2 YYNGEE. This CDR3 is built from 17 residues. V was clipped by 0 bases and J by 0 bases; unmatched bases: 8. The DNA for the CDR3 is TGTGCCAGCAGCGTAGGCCCCCGACAGGGAATGAACACTGAAGCTTTCTTT. Encoded protein: CASSVGPRQGMNTEAFF.

The chain couples TRBV4-1 to TRBJ2-7, with 9 bases lining up with TRBD1. This CDR3 is 15 amino acids long. V gave up 4 bases and J gave up 4 bases; unmatched junction bases: 8. Germline lookup yields CDR1 MGHRA and CDR2 YSYEKL. CDR3: CASSPGTGTPYEQYF. DNA of the CDR3: TGCGCCAGCAGCCCCGGGACAGGGACACCTTACGAGCAGTACTTC.

The chain links TRBV19 to TRBJ1-1; D unclear. CDR3 length: 15 residues. CDR1 and CDR2 (germline): LNHDA, SQIVND (reference sequence). Trimming stripped 7 bases from V and 7 bases from J, with 22 bases between. CDR3 in DNA: TGTGCCAGTACCCGTCTGGGTCAGGCTGCTAATGAAGCTTTCTTT. Amino acids: CASTRLGQAANEAFF. Combining the CDR3 with reference TRBV19 and TRBJ1-1 gives the whole variable domain DGGITQSPKYLFRKEGQNVTLSCEQNLNHDAMYWYRQDPGQGLRLIYYSQIVNDFQKGDIAEGYSVSREKKESFPLTVTSAQKNPTAFYLCASTRLGQAANEAFFGQGTRLTVV.

The chain couples TRBV18 to TRBJ1-2; D remains unclear. This CDR3 has 13 amino acids. Germline CDR1 KGHSH, CDR2 LQKENI. The ends were cut back, 6 bases at V and 8 bases at J, with 16 bases in the middle. This CDR3 reads CASSLDLHEGYTF. Written as DNA, the CDR3 is TGTGCCAGCTCGCTAGACCTTCATGAAGGCTACACCTTC.

Notes on this clone: At the DNA level, this CDR3 is encoded by other sequences in the same sample as well. The chain recombines TRBV7-2 with TRBJ2-1; TRBD2 might be the D (5 bases). Germline V gene lookup returns CDR1 SGHTA and CDR2 FQGNSA. The CDR3 spans 13 residues. Trimming took 1 base from V and 7 from J, leaving 8 bases between them. The CDR3 protein is CASSLGTGNEQFF. CDR3 in DNA: TGTGCCAGCAGCTTAGGGACTGGGAATGAGCAGTTCTTC. The variable domain in full, with the rest retrieved from reference TRBV7-2 and TRBJ2-1, is GAGVSQSPSNKVTEKGKDVELRCDPISGHTALYWYRQSLGQGLEFLIYFQGNSAPDKSGLPSDRFSAERTGGSVSTLTIQRTQQEDSAVYLCASSLGTGNEQFFGPGTRLTVL.

The V call is TRBV2, the J call TRBJ2-5; TRBD2 might be the D (5 bases). The germline V gene encodes CDR1 SNHLY and CDR2 FYNNEI. Deletions cut 6 bases from V and 2 bases from J, with 10 bases between. This CDR3 contains 13 residues. The CDR3 sequence: CASREVGQETQYF. As DNA, the CDR3 is TGTGCCAGCAGGGAGGTGGGTCAAGAGACCCAGTACTTC.

V gene TRBV11-2 combines with J gene TRBJ2-7, with 11 bases lining up with TRBD1. Germline CDR1 SGHAT, CDR2 FQNNGV. With V trimmed by 0 bases and J by 3 bases, 7 bases remained unmatched. This CDR3 has 17 amino acids. The CDR3 DNA reads as TGTGCCAGCAGCTTAGAAGAGGGACAGGGGGGATTCTACGAGCAGTACTTC. Translating it yields CASSLEEGQGGFYEQYF.

For this clone: A junction boundary mismatches the germline segment, possibly from a read error. The rearrangement links TRBV11-2 to TRBJ1-1; D possibly corresponds to TRBD1 (6 bases). CDR1 is SGHAT and CDR2 is FQNNGV in the germline V gene. This CDR3 region has 12 residues. The DNA for the CDR3 is TGTGCCAGCAGCTTAGATACAGGGATATACATCTTT. The encoded protein is CASSLDTGIYIF. The complete variable domain, with remaining parts taken from reference TRBV11-2 and TRBJ1-1, reads EAGVAQSPRYKIIEKRQSVAFWCNPISGHATLYWYQQILGQGPKLLIQFQNNGVVDDSQLPKDRFSAERLKGVDSTLKIQPAKLEDSAVYLCASSLDTGIYIFGQGTRLTVV.

This chain uses TRBV5-4 with TRBJ2-4; D might be TRBD2 (6 bases). CDR3 size: 16 residues. In germline, CDR1 is SGHNT, CDR2 YYREEE (reference sequence). V lost 0 bases, J lost 0 bases, and 10 bases lay in between. CDR3 nucleotide sequence: TGTGCCAGCAGCTTGGGCGGGGACTTAGCCAAAAACATTCAGTACTTC. Protein: CASSLGGDLAKNIQYF.